This record covers a single TCR beta chain. This CDR3 comprises 11 residues. CDR1 and CDR2 from the germline V gene are KGHDR and SFDVKD. Trimming took 7 bases from V and 5 from J, leaving 7 bases between them. This entry belongs to a study of CD8+CD57+ T cells in acquired aplastic anemia. Genomic DNA provided the template from which TCR beta VDJ and CDR3 profiles were obtained. TCRdb itself ran the reads through MiXCR, one entry per CDR3 protein. Here the sample spans tens of thousands of distinct CDR3 sequences, roughly 70% being singletons. Selection for sequencing was limited to patients who had shown CD8+CD57+ cell expansion by flow cytometry.

This chain joins TRBV24-1 and TRBJ1-2; D is ambiguous. This sequence was found in a human donor with aplastic anemia. Source material: sorted CD4+, CD8+, or CD8+CD57+ T cells (not recorded which) from PBMCs. CDR3 residues: CATSGDYGYTF. DNA of the CDR3: TGTGCCACCAGCGGGGATTATGGCTACACCTTC.